These T cell receptor beta chains were read from a single sample in a study of graft-versus-host responses after intestinal transplantation. What these receptors recognize is not known. Clones were sequenced by immunoSEQ multiplex PCR, and TCRdb holds only the in-frame ones, with some missing. The top ten hold 0.35% to 0.4% of the sample, which has approximately 70,000 clones, approximately 84% seen once. The sequencing here drew on unstimulated CD4+ T cells sorted from spleen or lymph node cells, taken before transplant. These receptors all come from a human donor who was the organ donor for an intestinal transplant. CDR3s include the opening cysteine and the closing phenylalanine or tryptophan. The D gene is left open where the match is weak. Rows may omit the clone size; those that give it use once, few, many or a size class.

v_call	j_call	clone_size	d_call	cdr3_nt	cdr3_aa
TRBV7-8	TRBJ2-2	-	-	TGTGCCAGCAGCCCCGAAGGGGGAGCGAACACCGGGGAGCTGTTTTTT	CASSPEGGANTGELFF
TRBV5-1	TRBJ2-5	-	TRBD1	TGCGCCAGCTGGGCTGGGGACAGCCTCCCGTTGTTGACCCAGTACTTC	CASWAGDSLPLLTQYF
TRBV2	TRBJ1-3	-	-	TGTGCCAGCAGTGAACGCAGGCCCTCTGGAAACACCATATATTTT	CASSERRPSGNTIYF
TRBV5-1	TRBJ2-1	few	-	TGCGCCAGCAGCTACGGGGGAGGTGAGCAGTTCTTC	CASSYGGGEQFF
TRBV5-1	TRBJ1-4	-	TRBD1	TGCGCCAGCAGCTCGGACAGGGGCGAAAAACTGTTTTTT	CASSSDRGEKLFF
TRBV4-3	TRBJ1-2	-	-	TGCGCCAGCAGCCAGTACCGGGAATCCTATGGCTACACCTTC	CASSQYRESYGYTF
TRBV9	TRBJ2-3	once	TRBD2	TGTGCCAGCAGCGTGGGGACTAGCGGGTCCCCCACAGATACGCAGTATTTT	CASSVGTSGSPTDTQYF
TRBV6-5	TRBJ1-2	-	-	TGTGCCAGCAGTTCTTTGGGGCGCGGCTACACCTTC	CASSSLGRGYTF
TRBV29-1	TRBJ1-2	-	TRBD1	TGCAGCGTTGAACAGGGGGCGTCTGGCTACACCTTC	CSVEQGASGYTF
TRBV5-1	TRBJ1-1	-	TRBD1	TGCGCCAGCAGCTTGGGGGACAGGGCCCTGAACACTGAAGCTTTCTTT	CASSLGDRALNTEAFF
TRBV28	TRBJ1-2	-	TRBD1	TGTGCCAGCCTCCCCCTCACTTTACGGGACAGGGCTAACTATGGCTACACCTTC	CASLPLTLRDRANYGYTF
TRBV5-8	TRBJ1-4	-	-	TGTGCCAGCACCCTGGTTAGGGGGATAGGCGAAAAACTGTTTTTT	CASTLVRGIGEKLFF
TRBV5-4	TRBJ2-3	-	TRBD2	TGTGCCAGCTCCTCGGGACTAGACACAGATACGCAGTATTTT	CASSSGLDTDTQYF
TRBV28	TRBJ1-2	-	-	TGTGCCAGCAGTTTGTTGCAGGGCGGCGGCTACACCTTC	CASSLLQGGGYTF
TRBV5-6	TRBJ1-1	-	TRBD1	TGTGCCAGCAGCTTTGACAGGGCTAACACTGAAGCTTTCTTT	CASSFDRANTEAFF
TRBV10-1	TRBJ2-3	-	TRBD1	TGCGCCAGCCAGGAGACCGGGACAGGGGGAGTGGATACGCAGTATTTT	CASQETGTGGVDTQYF
TRBV29-1	TRBJ2-3	-	TRBD2	TGCAGCGCAGGACTAGCGGGGGCCACAGATACGCAGTATTTT	CSAGLAGATDTQYF
TRBV9	TRBJ1-5	-	TRBD1	TGTGCCAGCAGCGTCGAACAGGGGCAGCCCCAGCATTTT	CASSVEQGQPQHF
TRBV5-5	TRBJ1-5	-	-	TGTGCCAGCAGCTTGGGGGGGGTGGATCAGCCCCAGCATTTT	CASSLGGVDQPQHF
TRBV30	TRBJ2-2	once	-	TGTGCCTGGAGTGCAGGAAGAACAGGGACCGGGGAGCTGTTTTTT	CAWSAGRTGTGELFF
TRBV27	TRBJ1-4	-	-	TGTGCCAGCAGTTTAAGAAGGCAGGGAATGGAAAAACTGTTTTTT	CASSLRRQGMEKLFF
TRBV6-5	TRBJ2-1	-	-	TGTGCCAGCCGGAGGCTTCGCTACAATGAGCAGTTCTTC	CASRRLRYNEQFF
TRBV2	TRBJ2-5	-	-	TGTGCCAGCAGTGAAGCGGTGGCAGGGGAGACCCAGTACTTC	CASSEAVAGETQYF
TRBV29-1	TRBJ1-2	once	-	TGCAGCGTTGAAGACAGGGTGGGAGGCTACACCTTC	CSVEDRVGGYTF
TRBV28	TRBJ1-2	-	-	TGTGCCAGCAGTTTGCCAGGGGCTGGCTACACCTTC	CASSLPGAGYTF
TRBV27	TRBJ2-3	-	TRBD1	TGTGCCAGCAGTTTACAGGGGGCGCAGACAGATACGCAGTATTTT	CASSLQGAQTDTQYF
TRBV5-1	TRBJ2-3	-	TRBD1	TGCGCCAGCAGCTGGGACAGGGGGTACACAGATACGCAGTATTTT	CASSWDRGYTDTQYF
TRBV6-1	TRBJ2-3	few	TRBD2	TGTGCCAGCAGTGAGGGGACTAGCGGGGGTACGCAGTATTTT	CASSEGTSGGTQYF
TRBV11-3	TRBJ1-5	-	TRBD1	TGTGCCAGCAGCTTACAGGGGGCTCGGGATCAGCCCCAGCATTTT	CASSLQGARDQPQHF
TRBV5-1	TRBJ1-2	-	-	TGCGCCAGCAGCTCGAGTATTAGCTACACCTTC	CASSSSISYTF
TRBV15	TRBJ2-3	-	TRBD2	TGTGCCACCAGTCGGGGGGGCCCAGATACGCAGTATTTT	CATSRGGPDTQYF
TRBV6-5	TRBJ1-1	-	TRBD1	TGTGCCAGCAGTTACTCCCTGGACAGGGGGGACACTGAAGCTTTCTTT	CASSYSLDRGDTEAFF
TRBV11-2	TRBJ2-5	-	TRBD2	TGTGCCAGCAACCCGACTAGCGGGGGGGCCGGAGAGACCCAGTACTTC	CASNPTSGGAGETQYF
TRBV9	TRBJ1-3	-	TRBD1	TGTGCCAGCAGCGTAGCCCCTCCAGGGGGCTCTGGAAACACCATATATTTT	CASSVAPPGGSGNTIYF
TRBV4-1	TRBJ1-5	-	TRBD1	TGCGCCAGCAGCCCAGACAGGGGGCGGCAGCCCCAGCATTTT	CASSPDRGRQPQHF
TRBV7-2	TRBJ2-5	-	-	TGTGCCAGCAGCCGGGGCCAAGAGACCCAGTACTTC	CASSRGQETQYF
TRBV7-9	TRBJ2-3	-	-	TGTGCCAGCAGCTTAGCGCTTGACTTTTCAGATACGCAGTATTTT	CASSLALDFSDTQYF